A few counts support the clone carrying this TCR beta chain. Its antigen remains unknown. Constant-segment primers and 5'RACE yielded cDNA libraries for TCR alpha and TCR beta, each carrying sample barcodes and UMIs. MiXCR was run by TCRdb on the 5' RACE reads, yielding one entry per CDR3 protein. This repertoire shows 95,000 to 120,000 distinct CDR3 sequences, about 18% found once; its top ten account for over 4.5%. The germline V gene has CDR1 SGHRS and CDR2 YFSETQ. This CDR3 is built from 14 residues. The V end was cut by 5 bases, the J end by 0 bases, with 12 bases between. The data stem from a study of T-cell memory formation after mild COVID-19. Turning to the study itself: TCR clusters were mostly confined to one donor each. Study-wide findings and caveats: The pre-infection memory compartment contained some responding clones, suggesting cross-reactive memory joined. Contracting CD4+ clones were located mainly in CM and EM, and CD8+ clones in EMRA.

This TCR was recovered from a man younger than 30 who had mild COVID-19 (a few samples of this study predate the infection). Cell type and time point are not known. The chain recombines TRBV5-1 with TRBJ2-7; D ambiguous. What was sequenced was PBMCs or a T cell subset sorted from them (not recorded which). The CDR3, as DNA: TGCGCCAGCAGTCAAGGACCGATCTCCTACGAGCAGTACTTC. This sequence encodes CASSQGPISYEQYF.